Given below is one T cell receptor (beta chain) in context. Its antigen specificity is not known. Base quality data are lacking; no much larger clone is found one base away. The immunoSEQ Assay, a bias-controlled multiplex PCR, was used to amplify TCRbeta CDR3 regions from genomic DNA. From the authors' description of their analysis: Nucleated cell counts per sample were estimated from amplification of reference gene primers within the assay. To quantify the absolute abundance of each unique TCRbeta CDR3 rearrangement, sequence reads were collapsed and filtered. Productive Simpson clonality was computed per sample as the square root of Simpson's diversity index over productive rearrangements. TCRdb retrieved this table from immuneACCESS and kept in-frame rearrangements only. Not all clones are present; in checked studies, unresolved V genes account for under half, and no reason is known for the remainder. The DNA gave D and trimming, while V, J and clone size come from that table. This sample has 380,000 or so clones in its table, and 70% to 90% of those were observed once. The ten largest make up around 1.3% of the sample.

The collaborating institutions used their own protocols to collect whole blood in K2EDTA tubes. Collaborator samples were shipped for TCRbeta analysis as frozen whole blood, isolated PBMCs, or DNA extracted from either sample type. The CDR3 goes from the cysteine to the phenylalanine over 15 residues. Solely the CDR3 DNA is kept, with 45 bases framed from the first base. CDR1 is given as SGHAT and CDR2 as FQNNGV, both from the germline V gene. V sheds 5 bases and J sheds 3 bases, leaving 16 bases between their ends. The data stem from a study of blood T cell repertoires in COVID-19 (dated by TCRdb to between 2020 and 2021). With respect to the entire study: The collaborator samples originated in the United States, Italy and Spain and spanned the acute and convalescent phases of COVID-19. Sample metadata almost always included a de-identified subject ID, COVID-19 status, age in years and sex. Deeply sampled blood TCRbeta repertoires from subjects exposed to, actively infected with, or recovered from COVID-19 were included in the dataset. The prospective study material was composed of cDNA or gDNA derived from T cells, B-cell-depleted T cells, or PBMCs. HLA class I and class II types, where available, came from metadata supplied by the sample provider rather than from assay-based typing. A freely available public database, intended as a resource for researchers studying the immune response to SARS-CoV-2, is where the repertoires were released. Samples came from the ongoing ImmuneRACE study (first 160 participants) plus 1,254 subjects from 6 global collaborators.

General findings and caveats noted by the study authors: The amount of clinical and demographic metadata varied by source and participant and was provided uncurated.

The specimen was peripheral blood. This sequence originates from a man aged 35 to 55 with acute or convalescent COVID-19. The chain was built from TRBV11-2 and TRBJ1-2; TRBD1 might be the D gene, on 6 matching bases. The nucleotide sequence is given as TGTGCCAGCAGCGATACGGGGGGGGCGGACTATGGCTACACCTTC. The translation is CASSDTGGADYGYTF.